This is a list of T cell receptor beta chains from one sample in a study of beta chain features in type 1 diabetes. Data came from immunoSEQ multiplex PCR; TCRdb stores just in-frame clones and leaves some out. The sample contains some 44,000 clones, roughly 68% of which appear only once. Sequenced input: Tregs from blood. The source is a woman between 18 and 29 years old with type 1 diabetes. CDR3s include the opening cysteine and the closing phenylalanine or tryptophan. Fields, in order: CDR3 protein, CDR3 DNA, J gene, D gene, CDR3 length, clone size, V gene. D genes are given only for firm matches. A clone size is listed for some rows: how often the clone was seen (once, few, many), or a class if it is expanded.

CDR3: CASSETRYEQYF; DNA: TGTGCCAGCAGCGAGACTAGATACGAGCAGTACTTC; J: TRBJ2-7; D: .; length: 12; size: medium-sized; V: TRBV2
CDR3: CAIGAGTEPYEQYF; DNA: TGTGCCATCGGGGCCGGGACAGAGCCGTACGAGCAGTACTTC; J: TRBJ2-7; D: TRBD1; length: 14; size: .; V: TRBV10-3
CDR3: CASSLWLNEQFF; DNA: TGTGCCAGCAGCCTATGGTTAAATGAGCAGTTCTTC; J: TRBJ2-1; D: .; length: 12; size: .; V: TRBV5-8
CDR3: CASTRDTQETQYF; DNA: TGTGCCAGCACCCGGGACACTCAAGAGACCCAGTACTTC; J: TRBJ2-5; D: .; length: 13; size: few; V: TRBV7-2
CDR3: CASSLDREGTQYF; DNA: TGCGCCAGCAGCTTGGACAGGGAGGGGACCCAGTACTTC; J: TRBJ2-5; D: .; length: 13; size: .; V: TRBV5-1
CDR3: CASSLTGDNSPLHF; DNA: TGTGCCAGCAGCTTAACAGGGGATAATTCACCCCTCCACTTT; J: TRBJ1-6; D: TRBD1; length: 14; size: .; V: TRBV7-9
CDR3: CASSLETGNGYTF; DNA: TGTGCCAGCAGCTTAGAGACAGGGAACGGCTACACCTTC; J: TRBJ1-2; D: TRBD1; length: 13; size: few; V: TRBV7-9
CDR3: CASSLFGSEMAGNTIYF; DNA: TGCGCCAGCAGCTTGTTCGGGTCTGAAATGGCTGGAAACACCATATATTTT; J: TRBJ1-3; D: .; length: 17; size: few; V: TRBV5-1
CDR3: CASSPVGRRNQPQHF; DNA: TGTGCCAGCAGCCCGGTGGGGAGGCGGAATCAGCCCCAGCATTTT; J: TRBJ1-5; D: .; length: 15; size: .; V: TRBV7-2
CDR3: CASSLEGSAETQYF; DNA: TGCGCCAGCAGCTTGGAGGGGTCAGCAGAGACCCAGTACTTC; J: TRBJ2-5; D: .; length: 14; size: .; V: TRBV5-1
CDR3: CASSLKRVGQPQHF; DNA: TGTGCCAGCAGTTTAAAGAGGGTGGGTCAGCCCCAGCATTTT; J: TRBJ1-5; D: .; length: 14; size: .; V: TRBV27
CDR3: CASSFGQTNQPQHF; DNA: TGTGCCAGCAGCTTTGGACAGACTAATCAGCCCCAGCATTTT; J: TRBJ1-5; D: .; length: 14; size: .; V: TRBV5-6
CDR3: CASSPGGLGTDTQYF; DNA: TGCGCCAGCAGTCCCGGGGGGCTGGGCACAGATACGCAGTATTTT; J: TRBJ2-3; D: .; length: 15; size: .; V: TRBV10-1
CDR3: CASSLVVRELFF; DNA: TGTGCCAGCAGCTTGGTAGTCCGGGAGCTGTTTTTT; J: TRBJ2-2; D: .; length: 12; size: few; V: TRBV7-2
CDR3: CSVLGGNTEAFF; DNA: TGCAGCGTTCTGGGGGGGAACACTGAAGCTTTCTTT; J: TRBJ1-1; D: .; length: 12; size: .; V: TRBV29-1
CDR3: CASSPLLLAIRDTQYF; DNA: TGTGCCAGCTCACCCCTCTTGCTAGCGATCAGAGATACGCAGTATTTT; J: TRBJ2-3; D: .; length: 16; size: .; V: TRBV18
CDR3: CASSPRGGTEAFF; DNA: TGTGCCAGCTCCCCGCGGGGGGGCACTGAAGCTTTCTTT; J: TRBJ1-1; D: .; length: 13; size: .; V: TRBV18
CDR3: CASSDGTGILAKNIQYF; DNA: TGTGCCAGCAGCGACGGGACAGGGATTCTAGCCAAAAACATTCAGTACTTC; J: TRBJ2-4; D: TRBD1; length: 17; size: .; V: TRBV7-9
CDR3: CASSQGVLGGETQYF; DNA: TGTGCCAGCAGCCAGGGGGTCCTGGGTGGAGAGACCCAGTACTTC; J: TRBJ2-5; D: TRBD1; length: 15; size: .; V: TRBV7-2
CDR3: CASSLGTGDSIEAFF; DNA: TGTGCCAGCAGCTTGGGCACAGGCGACAGTATTGAAGCTTTCTTT; J: TRBJ1-1; D: .; length: 15; size: medium-sized; V: TRBV5-4
CDR3: CATSSGTANEQYF; DNA: TGTGCCACCAGCTCCGGGACAGCTAACGAGCAGTACTTC; J: TRBJ2-7; D: TRBD1; length: 13; size: .; V: TRBV15
CDR3: CASSPGLASSYNEQFF; DNA: TGTGCCAGCTCCCCGGGACTAGCGTCCAGTTACAATGAGCAGTTCTTC; J: TRBJ2-1; D: TRBD2; length: 16; size: few; V: TRBV18
CDR3: CASSLEATGQETQYF; DNA: TGTGCCAGCAGCTTGGAGGCGACAGGTCAAGAGACCCAGTACTTC; J: TRBJ2-5; D: .; length: 15; size: .; V: TRBV5-4
CDR3: CSVDVGARQETQYF; DNA: TGCAGCGTGGACGTGGGAGCCCGACAAGAGACCCAGTACTTC; J: TRBJ2-5; D: .; length: 14; size: .; V: TRBV29-1
CDR3: CASSPRPPGQGNYGYTF; DNA: TGTGCCAGCAGTCCCCGCCCCCCGGGACAGGGCAACTATGGCTACACCTTC; J: TRBJ1-2; D: TRBD1; length: 17; size: .; V: TRBV27
CDR3: CASSADRGGGYGYTF; DNA: TGTGCCAGCAGCGCCGACAGGGGAGGTGGCTATGGCTACACCTTC; J: TRBJ1-2; D: TRBD1; length: 15; size: .; V: TRBV7-2
CDR3: CASSPGNRNEQFF; DNA: TGTGCCAGCTCACCGGGCAATAGGAATGAGCAGTTCTTC; J: TRBJ2-1; D: .; length: 13; size: .; V: TRBV18
CDR3: CSASGVEKLFF; DNA: TGCAGTGCTAGCGGAGTCGAAAAACTGTTTTTT; J: TRBJ1-4; D: .; length: 11; size: .; V: TRBV20-1
CDR3: CASNRDRGAYGYTF; DNA: TGTGCCAGCAACCGGGACAGGGGCGCATACGGCTACACCTTC; J: TRBJ1-2; D: TRBD1; length: 14; size: .; V: TRBV7-9
CDR3: CASTWTGENQPQHF; DNA: TGTGCCAGCACTTGGACAGGGGAGAATCAGCCCCAGCATTTT; J: TRBJ1-5; D: TRBD1; length: 14; size: .; V: TRBV2
CDR3: CASSQGGAVGQPQHF; DNA: TGTGCCAGCAGCCAGGGGGGTGCAGTCGGTCAGCCCCAGCATTTT; J: TRBJ1-5; D: TRBD1; length: 15; size: .; V: TRBV7-2
CDR3: CSVVRDRAYEQYF; DNA: TGCAGCGTTGTGCGTGACAGAGCCTACGAGCAGTACTTC; J: TRBJ2-7; D: .; length: 13; size: .; V: TRBV29-1
CDR3: CASSVLAGPRETQYF; DNA: TGTGCCAGCAGTGTACTAGCGGGGCCCCGGGAGACCCAGTACTTC; J: TRBJ2-5; D: TRBD2; length: 15; size: .; V: TRBV25-1
CDR3: CASSLASSPEPQHF; DNA: TGTGCCAGCAGCTTAGCCTCCTCTCCGGAGCCCCAGCATTTT; J: TRBJ1-5; D: .; length: 14; size: few; V: TRBV7-9
CDR3: CASSPLAVTGELFF; DNA: TGTGCCAGCAGCCCACTAGCAGTCACCGGGGAGCTGTTTTTT; J: TRBJ2-2; D: .; length: 14; size: .; V: TRBV7-2
CDR3: CASTLNSPLAKNIQYF; DNA: TGTGCCAGCACCCTGAATAGCCCCCTAGCCAAAAACATTCAGTACTTC; J: TRBJ2-4; D: .; length: 16; size: .; V: TRBV7-2
CDR3: CSGDRAYEQYF; DNA: TGCAGTGGGGACAGAGCCTACGAGCAGTACTTC; J: TRBJ2-7; D: TRBD1; length: 11; size: .; V: TRBV20-1
CDR3: CASSPLLGLASDTQYF; DNA: TGTGCCAGCTCACCACTGCTAGGACTAGCATCAGATACGCAGTATTTT; J: TRBJ2-3; D: TRBD2; length: 16; size: .; V: TRBV18
CDR3: CASSQGGYEQYF; DNA: TGTGCCAGCAGCCAAGGAGGATACGAGCAGTACTTC; J: TRBJ2-7; D: .; length: 12; size: .; V: TRBV14
CDR3: CASSSTEGLNQPQHF; DNA: TGTGCCAGCTCATCAACAGAGGGACTTAATCAGCCCCAGCATTTT; J: TRBJ1-5; D: .; length: 15; size: .; V: TRBV18
CDR3: CASSLIGTYQQRYYEQYF; DNA: TGCGCCAGCAGCTTAATAGGGACTTACCAACAACGCTACTACGAGCAGTACTTC; J: TRBJ2-7; D: .; length: 18; size: .; V: TRBV5-1
CDR3: CASSLVAGDNGYTF; DNA: TGTGCCAGCAGCTTAGTGGCTGGGGACAATGGCTACACCTTC; J: TRBJ1-2; D: .; length: 14; size: few; V: TRBV7-2
CDR3: CSVEQGGSYEQYF; DNA: TGCAGCGTTGAACAGGGTGGGTCCTACGAGCAGTACTTC; J: TRBJ2-7; D: .; length: 13; size: few; V: TRBV29-1
CDR3: CASSTNTGYTF; DNA: TGTGCCAGCAGTACTAACACTGGCTACACCTTC; J: TRBJ1-2; D: .; length: 11; size: .; V: TRBV6-1
CDR3: CASSLIRGTRGMSTDTQYF; DNA: TGCGCCAGCAGCTTGATTAGGGGGACGAGGGGCATGAGCACAGATACGCAGTATTTT; J: TRBJ2-3; D: .; length: 19; size: .; V: TRBV5-1
CDR3: CAWTTGSGDTQYF; DNA: TGTGCCTGGACCACGGGCTCGGGGGATACGCAGTATTTT; J: TRBJ2-3; D: .; length: 13; size: .; V: TRBV30
CDR3: CASSPPGPSSYNSPLHF; DNA: TGTGCCAGCTCACCACCTGGTCCCAGCTCCTATAATTCACCCCTCCACTTT; J: TRBJ1-6; D: .; length: 17; size: .; V: TRBV18
CDR3: CSVESSTGPNYGYTF; DNA: TGCAGCGTTGAGTCTTCCACAGGCCCAAACTATGGCTACACCTTC; J: TRBJ1-2; D: .; length: 15; size: .; V: TRBV29-1
CDR3: CASRTGMIHGNTIYF; DNA: TGTGCCAGCAGGACAGGAATGATTCATGGAAACACCATATATTTT; J: TRBJ1-3; D: .; length: 15; size: .; V: TRBV6-5
CDR3: CAWGTRRGTGFYEQYF; DNA: TGTGCCTGGGGGACACGTCGGGGGACAGGTTTCTACGAGCAGTACTTC; J: TRBJ2-7; D: TRBD1; length: 16; size: .; V: TRBV30
CDR3: CASSRTGGENQPQHF; DNA: TGTGCCAGCAGCCGGACAGGGGGCGAGAATCAGCCCCAGCATTTT; J: TRBJ1-5; D: TRBD1; length: 15; size: .; V: TRBV7-9
CDR3: CASSGGQGLGTEAFF; DNA: TGTGCCAGTAGTGGCGGACAGGGGCTGGGGACTGAAGCTTTCTTT; J: TRBJ1-1; D: TRBD1; length: 15; size: few; V: TRBV19